This is a list of T cell receptor beta chains from one sample in a study of STAT3 mutations in large granular lymphocyte leukemia. Method: immunoSEQ multiplex PCR; TCRdb's copy keeps in-frame clones and lacks some. Counted here are about 13,000 clones, just over 85% occurring once; the ten biggest clones make up 10% to 15%. Input material: PBMCs. The receptors shown here come from a human donor with T large granular lymphocyte leukemia. Some clones in this sample may be carry-over from other donors' samples. Each CDR3 is given with its conserved first and last residue. Fields, in order: clone size, J gene, V gene, D gene, CDR3 protein, CDR3 DNA. A D gene is named only where the DNA matches it firmly. The size of a clone is reported for some rows only, either as once, few or many, or as a class for expanded clones.

>once|TRBJ1-1|TRBV6-6|-
CASSYSEVAFF
TGTGCCAGCAGTTACTCAGAGGTAGCTTTCTTT
>-|TRBJ2-7|TRBV27|TRBD2
CASSLKGTTYEQYF
TGTGCCAGCAGTTTAAAAGGGACTACCTACGAGCAGTACTTC
>-|TRBJ1-1|TRBV28|-
CASSPNRWGAQNTEAFF
TGTGCCAGCAGTCCGAATCGATGGGGGGCCCAGAACACTGAAGCTTTCTTT
>-|TRBJ1-5|TRBV7-9|TRBD1
CASSPLRGLQPQHF
TGTGCCAGCAGCCCCCTGAGGGGGCTCCAGCCCCAGCATTTT
>-|TRBJ1-4|TRBV7-9|-
CASSPGQIATNEKLFF
TGTGCCAGCAGCCCTGGACAGATTGCAACTAATGAAAAACTGTTTTTT
>-|TRBJ1-5|TRBV30|TRBD1
CAWSLTGGLSNQPQHF
TGTGCCTGGAGTCTTACAGGGGGCCTAAGCAATCAGCCCCAGCATTTT
>-|TRBJ1-3|TRBV5-6|-
CASSLARFSGNTIYF
TGTGCCAGCAGCTTGGCCCGGTTCTCTGGAAACACCATATATTTT
>-|TRBJ1-6|TRBV4-1|-
CASSQVKGRGNSPLHF
TGCGCCAGCAGCCAAGTGAAAGGGCGGGGTAATTCACCCCTCCACTTT
>-|TRBJ2-1|TRBV29-1|-
CSVVLYNEQFF
TGCAGCGTTGTGCTCTACAATGAGCAGTTCTTC
>-|TRBJ1-1|TRBV6-5|-
CASSYRARTEAFF
TGTGCCAGCAGTTACAGGGCCCGGACTGAAGCTTTCTTT
>-|TRBJ2-1|TRBV6-5|-
CASRANNEQFF
TGTGCCAGCAGGGCCAACAATGAGCAGTTCTTC
>-|TRBJ1-5|TRBV19|-
CATSPSGGNNQPQHF
TGTGCCACCTCTCCGTCGGGGGGAAACAATCAGCCCCAGCATTTT
>-|TRBJ1-4|TRBV2|-
CASSWDGNEKLFF
TGTGCCAGCAGTTGGGACGGGAATGAAAAACTGTTTTTT
>-|TRBJ2-2|TRBV5-1|-
CASTGLSGDTGELFF
TGCGCCAGCACAGGTTTAAGTGGGGACACCGGGGAGCTGTTTTTT
>once|TRBJ2-3|TRBV28|-
CASTQGPDTQYF
TGTGCCAGCACCCAGGGACCAGATACGCAGTATTTT
>-|TRBJ1-1|TRBV5-1|-
CASSDEIRAEAFF
TGCGCCAGCAGCGATGAGATCAGAGCTGAAGCTTTCTTT
>-|TRBJ2-3|TRBV7-3|-
CASSQVSGTDTQYF
TGTGCCAGCAGCCAGGTCTCGGGCACAGATACGCAGTATTTT
>once|TRBJ1-5|TRBV7-4|-
CASSLEGQPQHF
TGTGCCAGCAGCTTAGAGGGTCAGCCCCAGCATTTT
>-|TRBJ2-5|TRBV4-3|TRBD1
CASSPRQGAAQTQYF
TGCGCCAGCAGCCCGAGACAGGGGGCCGCACAGACCCAGTACTTC
>-|TRBJ2-7|TRBV28|-
CASSLEDRYEQYF
TGTGCCAGCAGTTTAGAGGACCGCTACGAGCAGTACTTC
>-|TRBJ1-5|TRBV5-1|-
CASSTDGGNQPQHF
TGCGCCAGCAGCACCGACGGAGGCAATCAGCCCCAGCATTTT
>-|TRBJ2-2|TRBV18|-
CASSRTGPGLANTGELFF
TGTGCCAGCTCCCGGACAGGTCCGGGACTAGCGAACACCGGGGAGCTGTTTTTT
>-|TRBJ2-7|TRBV2|-
CASSSQGPTYEQYF
TGTGCCAGCAGTAGCCAGGGTCCGACCTACGAGCAGTACTTC
>-|TRBJ2-1|TRBV6-6|-
CATHPESYNEQFF
TGTGCCACACACCCTGAGAGTTACAATGAGCAGTTCTTC
>-|TRBJ2-7|TRBV6-6|-
CASSYPGPGQDEQYF
TGTGCCAGCAGTTACCCAGGTCCGGGGCAGGACGAGCAGTACTTC
>once|TRBJ2-3|TRBV4-3|-
CASSQDEGADTQYF
TGCGCCAGCAGCCAAGACGAGGGGGCAGATACGCAGTATTTT
>-|TRBJ2-5|TRBV28|-
CASSTRIGAQETQYF
TGTGCCAGCAGCACCAGGATAGGGGCGCAAGAGACCCAGTACTTC
>-|TRBJ2-1|TRBV4-1|TRBD1
CASSPPGDRGNEQFF
TGCGCCAGCAGCCCGCCGGGGGACAGGGGGAATGAGCAGTTCTTC
>-|TRBJ2-7|TRBV5-1|-
CASSLGQNYEQYF
TGCGCCAGCAGCTTGGGACAGAACTACGAGCAGTACTTC
>-|TRBJ2-1|TRBV18|TRBD2
CASSPQEREVFNEQFF
TGTGCCAGCTCCCCCCAAGAGCGGGAGGTTTTCAATGAGCAGTTCTTC
>-|TRBJ1-4|TRBV5-1|TRBD1
CASSIQGARTNEKLFF
TGCGCCAGCAGCATACAGGGGGCCAGGACTAATGAAAAACTGTTTTTT
>-|TRBJ2-5|TRBV27|-
CASSSLDSPGARETQYF
TGTGCCAGCAGTTCCCTGGATTCCCCGGGAGCCCGGGAGACCCAGTACTTC
>once|TRBJ2-7|TRBV7-9|TRBD2
CASSERTSGLREQYF
TGTGCCAGCAGCGAGAGGACTAGCGGTCTTAGGGAGCAGTACTTC
>-|TRBJ2-1|TRBV18|-
CASSPKNDDYNEQFF
TGTGCCAGCTCACCAAAGAACGACGACTACAATGAGCAGTTCTTC
>-|TRBJ1-2|TRBV6-1|-
CASSDRGRRLTNYGYTF
TGTGCCAGCAGTGATAGAGGGAGGAGACTGACTAACTATGGCTACACCTTC
>-|TRBJ1-3|TRBV18|-
CASSLDSGISGNTIYF
TGTGCCAGCTCACTAGACTCGGGTATCTCTGGAAACACCATATATTTT
>-|TRBJ1-2|TRBV11-2|-
CASSSSGTTTYGYTF
TGTGCCAGCAGCTCATCCGGGACAACTACATATGGCTACACCTTC
>-|TRBJ2-5|TRBV7-2|TRBD2
CASRNRPSGSVQYF
TGTGCCAGCCGCAACAGGCCTAGCGGGTCGGTTCAGTACTTC
>-|TRBJ2-1|TRBV29-1|-
CSASQRNEQFF
TGCAGCGCCTCCCAGCGAAATGAGCAGTTCTTC
>-|TRBJ2-2|TRBV9|-
CASSVATRVDGELFF
TGTGCCAGCAGCGTAGCTACGAGGGTAGACGGGGAGCTGTTTTTT
>-|TRBJ2-4|TRBV6-1|-
CASSEGRIVNIQYF
TGTGCCAGCAGTGAAGGCAGGATTGTAAACATTCAGTACTTC
>-|TRBJ2-2|TRBV29-1|-
CSVEEGRGRTGELFF
TGCAGCGTTGAAGAGGGTAGGGGACGCACCGGGGAGCTGTTTTTT
>-|TRBJ1-6|TRBV2|-
CASSEARRGDSPLHF
TGTGCCAGCAGTGAAGCGCGGAGGGGTGATTCACCCCTCCACTTT